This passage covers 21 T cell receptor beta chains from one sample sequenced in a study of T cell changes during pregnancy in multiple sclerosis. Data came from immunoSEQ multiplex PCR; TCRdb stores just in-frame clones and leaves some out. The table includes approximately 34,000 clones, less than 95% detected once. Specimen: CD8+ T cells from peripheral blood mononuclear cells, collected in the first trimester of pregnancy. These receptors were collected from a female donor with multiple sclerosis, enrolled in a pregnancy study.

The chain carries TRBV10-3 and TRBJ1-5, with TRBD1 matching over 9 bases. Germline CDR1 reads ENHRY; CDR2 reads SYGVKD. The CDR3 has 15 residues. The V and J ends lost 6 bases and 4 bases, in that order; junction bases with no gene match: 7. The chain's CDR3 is CAIRPGQGLNQPQHF. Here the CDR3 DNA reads TGTGCCATCAGACCAGGACAGGGGCTAAATCAGCCCCAGCATTTT.

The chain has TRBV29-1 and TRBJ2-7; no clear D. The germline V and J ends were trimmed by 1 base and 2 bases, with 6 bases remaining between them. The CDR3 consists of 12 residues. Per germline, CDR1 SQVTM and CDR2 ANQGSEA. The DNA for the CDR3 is TGCAGCGTTGAAGGGAGTACCTACGAGCAGTACTTC. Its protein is CSVEGSTYEQYF.

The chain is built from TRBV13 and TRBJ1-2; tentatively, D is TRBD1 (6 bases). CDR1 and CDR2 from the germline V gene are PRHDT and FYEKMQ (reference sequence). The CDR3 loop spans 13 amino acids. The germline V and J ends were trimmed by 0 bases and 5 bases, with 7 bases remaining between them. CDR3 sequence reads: CASSLGDSYGYTF. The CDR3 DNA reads TGTGCCAGCAGCTTAGGGGACAGTTATGGCTACACCTTC.

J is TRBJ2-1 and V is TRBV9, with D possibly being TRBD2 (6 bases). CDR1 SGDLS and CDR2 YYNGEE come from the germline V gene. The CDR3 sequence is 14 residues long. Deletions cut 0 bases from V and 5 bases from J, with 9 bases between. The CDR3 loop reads CASSVAGVDNEQFF. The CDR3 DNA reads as TGTGCCAGCAGCGTAGCGGGAGTGGACAATGAGCAGTTCTTC.

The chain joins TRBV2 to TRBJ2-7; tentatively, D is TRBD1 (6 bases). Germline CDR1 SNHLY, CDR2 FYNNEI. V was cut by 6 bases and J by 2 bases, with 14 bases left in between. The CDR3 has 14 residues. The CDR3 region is CASSGWGQTYEQYF. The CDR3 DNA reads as TGTGCCAGCAGCGGGTGGGGGCAAACCTACGAGCAGTACTTC.

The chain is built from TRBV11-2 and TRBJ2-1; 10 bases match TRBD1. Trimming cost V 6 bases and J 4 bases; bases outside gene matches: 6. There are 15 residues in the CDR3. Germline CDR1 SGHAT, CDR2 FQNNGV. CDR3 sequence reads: CASRRGQGQYNEQFF. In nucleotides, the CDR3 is TGTGCCAGCAGGAGGGGACAGGGGCAATACAATGAGCAGTTCTTC.

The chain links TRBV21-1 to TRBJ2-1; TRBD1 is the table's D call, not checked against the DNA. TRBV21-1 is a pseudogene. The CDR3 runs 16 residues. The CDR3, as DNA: TGTGCCAGCAGCAAAGCGGACAGGCTATCCTACAATGAGCAGTTCTTC. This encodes CASSKADRLSYNEQFF.

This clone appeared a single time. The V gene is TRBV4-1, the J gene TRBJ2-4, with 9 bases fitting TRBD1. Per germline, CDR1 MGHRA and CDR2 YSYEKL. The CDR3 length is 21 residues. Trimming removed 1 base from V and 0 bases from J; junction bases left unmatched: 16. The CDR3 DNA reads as TGCGCCAGCAGCCAAGTCTTCTCGCGATCAGACAGGGGGATAGCCAAAAACATTCAGTACTTC. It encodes CASSQVFSRSDRGIAKNIQYF.

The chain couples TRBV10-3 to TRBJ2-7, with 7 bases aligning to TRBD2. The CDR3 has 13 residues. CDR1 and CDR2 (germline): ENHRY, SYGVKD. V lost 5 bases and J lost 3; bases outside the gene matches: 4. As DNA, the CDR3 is TGTGCCATCAGTATCGGGGACTACTACGAGCAGTACTTC. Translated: CAISIGDYYEQYF.

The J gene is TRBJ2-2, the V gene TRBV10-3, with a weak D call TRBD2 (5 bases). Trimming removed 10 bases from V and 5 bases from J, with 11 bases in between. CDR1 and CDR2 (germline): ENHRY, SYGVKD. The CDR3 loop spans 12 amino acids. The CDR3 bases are TGTGCCACCGCGGGCGGTACCGGGGAGCTGTTTTTT. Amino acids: CATAGGTGELFF.

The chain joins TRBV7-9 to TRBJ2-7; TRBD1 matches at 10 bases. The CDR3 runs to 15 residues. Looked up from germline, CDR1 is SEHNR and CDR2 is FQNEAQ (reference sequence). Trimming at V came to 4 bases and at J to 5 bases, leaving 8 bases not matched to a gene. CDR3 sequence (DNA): TGTGCCAGCAGCTCATCCGGGACAGGGGTCCACGAGCAGTACTTC. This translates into CASSSSGTGVHEQYF.

CDR3 DNA: TGTGCCAGCAGTTATGCGGGACAGGGGAACGAGCAGTACTTC. Encoded protein: CASSYAGQGNEQYF. This sequence joins TRBV25-1 and TRBJ2-5, with 10 nucleotides matching TRBD1. The better agreement between TRBJ2-7 and the DNA end casts doubt on the J call. Per germline, CDR1 MGHDK and CDR2 SYGVNS. This CDR3 has 14 amino acids.

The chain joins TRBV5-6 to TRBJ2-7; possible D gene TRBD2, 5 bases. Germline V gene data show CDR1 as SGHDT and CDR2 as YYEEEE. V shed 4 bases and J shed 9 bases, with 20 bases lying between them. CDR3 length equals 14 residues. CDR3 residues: CASSPKLAGRGQYF. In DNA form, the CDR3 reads TGTGCCAGCAGCCCAAAGCTGGCGGGCCGGGGGCAGTACTTC. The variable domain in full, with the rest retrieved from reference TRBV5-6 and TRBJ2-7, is DAGVTQSPTHLIKTRGQQVTLRCSPKSGHDTVSWYQQALGQGPQFIFQYYEEEERQRGNFPDRFSGHQFPNYSSELNVNALLLGDSALYLCASSPKLAGRGQYFGPGTRLTVT.

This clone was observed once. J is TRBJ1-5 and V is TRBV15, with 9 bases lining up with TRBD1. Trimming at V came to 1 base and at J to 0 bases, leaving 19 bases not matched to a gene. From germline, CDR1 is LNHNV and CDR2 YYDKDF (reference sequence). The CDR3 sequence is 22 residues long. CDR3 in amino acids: CATSRAPLDLTGGEDSNQPQHF. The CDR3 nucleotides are TGTGCCACCAGCAGAGCGCCCCTAGACTTGACAGGGGGAGAAGATAGCAATCAGCCCCAGCATTTT.

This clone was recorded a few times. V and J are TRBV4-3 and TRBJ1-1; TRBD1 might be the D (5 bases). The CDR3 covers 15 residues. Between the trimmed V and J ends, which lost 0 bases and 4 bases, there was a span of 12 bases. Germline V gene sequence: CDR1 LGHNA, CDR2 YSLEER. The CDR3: CASSQDFGGSTEAFF. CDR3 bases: TGCGCCAGCAGCCAAGATTTCGGGGGGAGCACTGAAGCTTTCTTT.

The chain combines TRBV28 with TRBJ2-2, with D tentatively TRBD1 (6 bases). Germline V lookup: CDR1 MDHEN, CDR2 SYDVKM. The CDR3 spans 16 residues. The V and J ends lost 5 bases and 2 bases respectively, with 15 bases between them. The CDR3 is CASSKGTSFNTGELFF. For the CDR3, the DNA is TGTGCCAGCAGTAAAGGGACAAGTTTTAACACCGGGGAGCTGTTTTTT. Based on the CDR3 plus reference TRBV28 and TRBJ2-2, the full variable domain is DVKVTQSSRYLVKRTGEKVFLECVQDMDHENMFWYRQDPGLGLRLIYFSYDVKMKEKGDIPEGYSVSREKKERFSLILESASTNQTSMYLCASSKGTSFNTGELFFGEGSRLTVL.

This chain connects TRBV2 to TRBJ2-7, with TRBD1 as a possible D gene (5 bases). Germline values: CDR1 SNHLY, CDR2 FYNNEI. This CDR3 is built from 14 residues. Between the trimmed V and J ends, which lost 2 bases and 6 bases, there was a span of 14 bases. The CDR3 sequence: CASSEYDSGAEQYF. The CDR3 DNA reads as TGTGCCAGCAGTGAATATGATTCTGGGGCCGAGCAGTACTTC.

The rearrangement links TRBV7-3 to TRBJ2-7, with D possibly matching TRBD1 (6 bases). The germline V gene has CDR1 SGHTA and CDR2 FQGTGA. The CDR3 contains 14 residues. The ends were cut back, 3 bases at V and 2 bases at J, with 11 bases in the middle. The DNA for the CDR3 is TGTGCCAGCAGCTTTAGGACAGAGGCCTACGAGCAGTACTTC. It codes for CASSFRTEAYEQYF.

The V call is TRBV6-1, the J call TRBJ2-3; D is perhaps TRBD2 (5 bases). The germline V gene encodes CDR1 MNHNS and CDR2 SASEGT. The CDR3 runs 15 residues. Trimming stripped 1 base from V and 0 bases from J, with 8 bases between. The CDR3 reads CASSEGSGSTDTQYF. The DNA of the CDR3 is TGTGCCAGCAGTGAAGGAAGCGGTAGCACAGATACGCAGTATTTT.

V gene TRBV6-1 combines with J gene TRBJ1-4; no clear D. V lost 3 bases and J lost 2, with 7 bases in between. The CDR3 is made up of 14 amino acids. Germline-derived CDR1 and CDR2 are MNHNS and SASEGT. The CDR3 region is CASSDGRTNEKLFF. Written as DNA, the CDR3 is TGTGCCAGCAGTGACGGCAGGACTAATGAAAAACTGTTTTTT.

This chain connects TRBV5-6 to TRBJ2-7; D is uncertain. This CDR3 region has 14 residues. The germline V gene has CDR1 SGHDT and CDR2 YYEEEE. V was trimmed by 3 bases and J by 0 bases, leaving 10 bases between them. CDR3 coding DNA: TGTGCCAGCAGCTCTCAGATCTTCTCCTACGAGCAGTACTTC. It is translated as CASSSQIFSYEQYF.